This section outlines one T cell receptor (beta chain) sequence together with its context. What it binds is unknown. The method was immunoSEQ multiplex PCR; TCRdb's version includes in-frame clones alone and lacks a portion of them. The data contain 45,000 to 50,000 clones, around three quarters of them singletons. Every patient experienced relapse after autologous stem cell transplantation, and brentuximab vedotin exposure varied. This specimen comes from a study of PD-1 blockade in classical Hodgkin lymphoma. V dropped 5 bases and J dropped 4; count of bases not matched to a gene: 7. This CDR3 contains 14 residues. Per germline, CDR1 LNHNV and CDR2 YYDKDF (reference sequence). Findings and limits, study-wide: Relative to healthy donors, newly diagnosed patients reportedly had lower baseline TCR diversity, which was reported as lower still in relapsed/refractory patients. Lower baseline TCR diversity marked trial partial responders and progressors.

The rearrangement joins TRBV15 to TRBJ2-7, with TRBD2 identical over 8 bases. This TCR derives from a human donor with classical Hodgkin lymphoma. The sample was peripheral blood mononuclear cells (PBMCs), taken before the second cycle of nivolumab. CDR3: CATSFRAGVYEQYF. In nucleotides, the CDR3 is TGTGCCACCAGCTTCCGAGCGGGAGTATACGAGCAGTACTTC.